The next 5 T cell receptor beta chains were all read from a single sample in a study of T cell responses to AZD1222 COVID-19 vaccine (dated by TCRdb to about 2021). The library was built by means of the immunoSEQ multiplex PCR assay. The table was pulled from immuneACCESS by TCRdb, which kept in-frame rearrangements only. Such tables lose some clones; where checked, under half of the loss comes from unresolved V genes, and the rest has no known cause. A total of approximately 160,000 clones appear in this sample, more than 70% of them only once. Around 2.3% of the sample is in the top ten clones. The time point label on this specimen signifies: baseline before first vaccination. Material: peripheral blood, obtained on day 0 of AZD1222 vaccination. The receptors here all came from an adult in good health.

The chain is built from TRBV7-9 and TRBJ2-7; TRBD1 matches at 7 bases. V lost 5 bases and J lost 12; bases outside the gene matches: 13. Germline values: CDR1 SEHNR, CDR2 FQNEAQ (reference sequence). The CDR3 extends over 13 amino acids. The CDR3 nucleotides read TGTGCCAGCAGCCTTGGGACCTCCAACAGGGGGTACTTC. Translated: CASSLGTSNRGYF. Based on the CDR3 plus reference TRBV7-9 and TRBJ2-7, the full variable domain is DTGVSQNPRHKITKRGQNVTFRCDPISEHNRLYWYRQTLGQGPEFLTYFQNEAQLEKSRLLSDRFSAERPKGSFSTLEIQRTEQGDSAMYLCASSLGTSNRGYFGPGTRLTVT.

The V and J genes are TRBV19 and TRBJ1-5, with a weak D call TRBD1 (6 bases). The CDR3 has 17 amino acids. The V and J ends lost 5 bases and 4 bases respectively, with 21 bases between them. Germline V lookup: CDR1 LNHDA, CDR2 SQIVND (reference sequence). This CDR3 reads CASSVLTGSRGNQPQHF. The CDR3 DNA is TGTGCCAGTAGTGTGCTCACAGGGTCGCGTGGGAATCAGCCCCAGCATTTT.

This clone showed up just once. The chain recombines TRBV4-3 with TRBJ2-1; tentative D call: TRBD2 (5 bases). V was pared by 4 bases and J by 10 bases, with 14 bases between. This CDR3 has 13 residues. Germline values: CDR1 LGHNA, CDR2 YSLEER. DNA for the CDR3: TGCGCCAGCAGCCGGGAGACGTTGAGAGAGCAGTTCTTC. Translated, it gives CASSRETLREQFF.

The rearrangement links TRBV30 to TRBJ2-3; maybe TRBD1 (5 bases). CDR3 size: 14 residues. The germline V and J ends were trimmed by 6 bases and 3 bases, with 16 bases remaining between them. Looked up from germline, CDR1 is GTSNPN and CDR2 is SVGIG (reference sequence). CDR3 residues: CACTTVGRTDTQYF. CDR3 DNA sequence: TGTGCCTGCACGACCGTGGGGCGGACAGATACGCAGTATTTT.

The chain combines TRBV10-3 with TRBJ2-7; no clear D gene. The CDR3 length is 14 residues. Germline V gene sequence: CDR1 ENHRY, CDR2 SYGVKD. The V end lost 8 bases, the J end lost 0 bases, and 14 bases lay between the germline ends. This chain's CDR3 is CAIQPGAGSYEQYF. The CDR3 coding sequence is TGTGCCATCCAACCCGGTGCCGGCTCCTACGAGCAGTACTTC.